Given below is one TCR beta chain in context. Its antigen is still unknown. CDR1 is ENHRY, CDR2 SYGVKD, per germline. The CDR3 consists of 16 residues. With 3 bases clipped from V and 4 bases from J, the junction kept 9 bases outside the gene matches. Produced via immunoSEQ multiplex PCR; TCRdb's table is partial and in-frame only. The data show some 55,000 clones, 80% to 90% seen once. The data were taken from a study of Tregs in tolerant kidney transplant recipients. Study-wide results and limits: Validation in larger populations is needed because few patients were studied. Activated donor B cell expansion appeared to reveal the most relevant donor-specific TCRbeta repertoire.

Thawed PBMCs were FACS-sorted into unstimulated CD4+CD25+CD127- regulatory T cells, CD4+CD25- non-regulatory cells, CD4 and CD8 cells. The sequencing used Tregs from blood, collected before the transplant. The gene calls are TRBV10-3 and TRBJ1-5; 7 bases map to TRBD1. The origin of this receptor is a human donor who received a combined kidney and bone marrow transplant. CDR3 nucleotide sequence: TGTGCCATCAGTGACCGACAGGGAGGGTTTAATCAGCCCCAGCATTTT. Its protein product is CAISDRQGGFNQPQHF.